A selection of T cell receptor beta chains follows, all from one sample in a study of a mutant IDH1 vaccine in newly diagnosed glioma. The repertoire was sequenced with immunoSEQ multiplex PCR; TCRdb's copy has only in-frame clones and lacks some. Among 50,000 to 75,000 clones listed, 80% to 95% were seen once. Sequenced material: PBMCs, taken from a glioma patient treated with radiotherapy, temozolomide or both. These receptors all come from a man between 45 and 60 years old with glioma. Each CDR3 is given with its conserved first and last residue. The order of the fields is V gene, D gene, J gene, clone size, CDR3 protein, CDR3 DNA. D genes are given only for firm matches. Clone size is not always given. Where it is, it says once, few, many or a class for expanded clones.

>TRBV6-1|-|TRBJ1-5|-
CASSWWQGNQPQHF
TGTGCCAGCAGCTGGTGGCAGGGGAATCAGCCCCAGCATTTT
>TRBV5-6|-|TRBJ2-7|-
CASSTGSGQYF
TGTGCCAGCAGCACCGGATCTGGGCAGTACTTC
>TRBV7-9|-|TRBJ2-7|-
CASSTQGSSYEQYF
TGTGCCAGCAGTACACAGGGTTCCTCCTACGAGCAGTACTTC
>TRBV11-2|-|TRBJ1-1|few
CASSLATGAFKRTEAFF
TGTGCCAGCAGCTTAGCAACCGGGGCATTCAAGAGGACTGAAGCTTTCTTT
>TRBV7-2|-|TRBJ2-7|-
CASSLQPYEQYF
TGTGCCAGCAGTTTACAGCCCTACGAGCAGTACTTC
>TRBV30|-|TRBJ1-5|-
CAWSVRTAGPQHF
TGTGCCTGGAGTGTAAGGACAGCTGGACCCCAGCATTTT
>TRBV28|-|TRBJ1-1|-
CASSSPPRGENTEAFF
TGTGCCAGCAGTTCCCCGCCCCGGGGAGAGAACACTGAAGCTTTCTTT
>TRBV6-1|-|TRBJ2-4|-
CATLLRGKNIQYF
TGTGCCACACTCCTTCGGGGCAAAAACATTCAGTACTTC
>TRBV9|TRBD1|TRBJ1-2|-
CASSGTGHYGYTF
TGTGCCAGCAGCGGGACAGGGCACTATGGCTACACCTTC
>TRBV4-1|-|TRBJ1-2|-
CASSQDRASGYTF
TGCGCCAGCAGCCAAGACAGGGCATCGGGCTACACCTTC
>TRBV2|-|TRBJ2-5|-
CASRLTQETQYF
TGTGCCAGCAGGCTAACCCAAGAGACCCAGTACTTC
>TRBV19|TRBD1|TRBJ2-7|-
CASSPWGQGDSYEQYF
TGTGCCAGTAGTCCATGGGGACAGGGGGACTCCTACGAGCAGTACTTC
>TRBV19|-|TRBJ2-7|-
CASSNAVYEQYF
TGTGCCAGTAGTAACGCCGTCTACGAGCAGTACTTC
>TRBV2|-|TRBJ2-1|once
CASIGVGSYNEQFF
TGTGCCAGCATCGGGGTGGGTTCCTACAATGAGCAGTTCTTC
>TRBV5-6|-|TRBJ1-3|-
CASSPARVGRNTIYF
TGTGCCAGCAGCCCCGCGCGGGTCGGACGAAACACCATATATTTT
>TRBV7-9|TRBD2|TRBJ2-1|-
CASRPTSGRTYNEQFF
TGTGCCAGCAGACCTACTAGCGGGAGGACCTACAATGAGCAGTTCTTC
>TRBV10-3|-|TRBJ1-6|once
CAISESGAGSGNSPLHF
TGTGCCATCAGTGAGTCAGGGGCAGGGAGTGGGAATTCACCCCTCCACTTT
>TRBV5-1|-|TRBJ2-2|-
CASSLRDAIANTGELFF
TGCGCCAGCAGCTTGCGAGACGCCATCGCGAACACCGGGGAGCTGTTTTTT
>TRBV7-3|TRBD1|TRBJ2-4|-
CASSHGPRTGAKNIQYF
TGTGCCAGCAGCCACGGACCCCGGACAGGAGCCAAAAACATTCAGTACTTC
>TRBV19|TRBD2|TRBJ2-7|-
CASGRGTSSYEQYF
TGTGCCTCGGGGCGGGGGACGAGCTCCTACGAGCAGTACTTC
>TRBV27|-|TRBJ1-2|once
CASSYGGRGNYGYTF
TGTGCCAGCAGTTACGGTGGCAGGGGTAACTATGGCTACACCTTC
>TRBV4-1|-|TRBJ2-3|-
CASSWTDTQYF
TGCGCCAGCTCCTGGACAGATACGCAGTATTTT
>TRBV27|-|TRBJ1-2|-
CASSFHRDDYGYTF
TGTGCCAGCAGTTTCCATCGGGACGACTATGGCTACACCTTC
>TRBV14|TRBD1|TRBJ2-7|-
CASSPTGGGEQYF
TGTGCCAGCAGCCCCACAGGGGGCGGCGAGCAGTACTTC
>TRBV5-6|-|TRBJ1-2|few
CASSFGPRGDGYTF
TGTGCCAGCAGCTTCGGGCCCCGAGGGGATGGCTACACCTTC
>TRBV27|-|TRBJ2-7|-
CASSLSGGLSGSGYEQYF
TGTGCCAGCAGTTTATCGGGGGGACTTTCCGGTTCGGGGTACGAGCAGTACTTC
>TRBV5-1|-|TRBJ2-7|-
CASSLRSGDEQYF
TGCGCCAGCAGCCTGAGGTCAGGGGACGAGCAGTACTTC
>TRBV11-1|TRBD1|TRBJ2-7|-
CASSPRQGATTYEQYF
TGTGCCAGCAGCCCACGACAGGGGGCTACTACCTACGAGCAGTACTTC
>TRBV15|-|TRBJ1-1|-
CATSRSTDRNTEAFF
TGTGCCACCAGTAGGTCGACAGACAGGAACACTGAAGCTTTCTTT
>TRBV27|TRBD1|TRBJ1-1|-
CASSFGHRDRGRTEAFF
TGTGCCAGCAGTTTCGGCCACCGGGACAGGGGGCGGACTGAAGCTTTCTTT
>TRBV7-8|-|TRBJ2-7|-
CASSLAWLAHSGYEQYF
TGTGCCAGCAGCTTAGCGTGGCTAGCGCATTCGGGCTACGAGCAGTACTTC
>TRBV7-2|-|TRBJ2-7|-
CASSLGVRYEQYF
TGTGCCAGCAGCTTAGGGGTCAGGTACGAGCAGTACTTC
>TRBV4-2|TRBD2|TRBJ2-3|-
CASSQTSGGADTQYF
TGTGCCAGCAGCCAGACTAGCGGGGGGGCAGATACGCAGTATTTT
>TRBV5-1|-|TRBJ1-1|-
CASTSAGPDTEAFF
TGCGCCAGCACAAGCGCGGGCCCGGACACTGAAGCTTTCTTT
>TRBV2|-|TRBJ2-7|-
CASRSPNYEQYF
TGTGCCAGCAGATCCCCAAATTACGAGCAGTACTTC
>TRBV29-1|-|TRBJ2-4|-
CSAAGRQGVNIQYF
TGCAGCGCCGCTGGTCGGCAGGGTGTGAACATTCAGTACTTC
>TRBV7-3|-|TRBJ1-6|-
CASSLTLSRGGEDSPLHF
TGTGCCAGCAGCTTAACATTGAGTAGGGGAGGGGAGGATTCACCCCTCCACTTT
>TRBV5-1|-|TRBJ1-2|-
CASSHPGQTQPYGYTF
TGCGCCAGCAGCCACCCTGGACAGACCCAGCCCTATGGCTACACCTTC
>TRBV28|-|TRBJ2-6|-
CASSGANVLTF
TGTGCCAGCTCTGGGGCCAACGTCCTGACTTTC
>TRBV2|TRBD1|TRBJ2-2|-
CASSGQGAWGELFF
TGTGCCAGCAGTGGACAGGGGGCTTGGGGGGAGCTGTTTTTT
>TRBV11-2|TRBD1|TRBJ1-2|-
CASSSPGTGGYGYTF
TGTGCCAGCAGCTCCCCGGGGACAGGGGGCTATGGCTACACCTTC